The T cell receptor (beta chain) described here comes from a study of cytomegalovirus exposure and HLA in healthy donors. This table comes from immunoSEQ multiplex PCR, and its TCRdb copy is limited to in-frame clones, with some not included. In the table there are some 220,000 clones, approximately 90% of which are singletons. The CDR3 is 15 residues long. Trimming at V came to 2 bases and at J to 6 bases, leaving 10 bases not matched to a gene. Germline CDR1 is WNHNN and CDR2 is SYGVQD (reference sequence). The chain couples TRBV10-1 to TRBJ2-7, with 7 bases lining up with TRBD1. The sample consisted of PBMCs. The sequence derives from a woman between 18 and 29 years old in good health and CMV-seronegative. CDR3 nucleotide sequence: TGCGCCAGCAGTGAGAAGACAGGGTCTCGAGCCGAGCAGTACTTC. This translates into CASSEKTGSRAEQYF.